The 11 T cell receptor beta chains below all came from one sample that was sequenced in a study of shared clonotypes between healthy human individuals. CD45RO negativity and positive selection for CCR7 defined naive CD8 cells, a population that excluded terminally differentiated effector memory CD45RA+ cells. Only in-frame clones appear in the TCRdb table, and some are missing; sequencing was by immunoSEQ multiplex PCR. The sample holds over 800,000 clones, around 93% seen once. Sequenced input: naive CD8+ T cells sorted from blood. Receptors originate from a young man in good health.

The V and J genes are TRBV14 and TRBJ2-5; D not certain. Trimming removed 0 bases from V and 4 bases from J, with 12 bases in between. The CDR3 has 15 residues. Germline CDR1 is SGHDN and CDR2 is FVKESK. This CDR3 is CASSQDQTGVETQYF. CDR3 bases: TGTGCCAGCAGCCAAGATCAGACGGGCGTAGAGACCCAGTACTTC.

The chain joins TRBV6-5 to TRBJ1-1, with 9 nucleotides matching TRBD1. CDR1 is MNHEY and CDR2 is SVGAGI in the germline V gene. This CDR3 has 16 amino acids. Losses at the gene ends were 4 bases for V and 3 bases for J; bases not matched to a gene: 9. The CDR3 spells CASSWDRVSVDTEAFF. CDR3 coding DNA: TGTGCCAGCAGTTGGGACAGGGTGAGCGTTGACACTGAAGCTTTCTTT.

V and J are TRBV5-1 and TRBJ2-7; possibly TRBD1 or TRBD2 for D (5 bases each). Trimming took 7 bases from V and 5 from J, leaving 19 bases between them. The CDR3 sequence is 14 residues long. The germline CDR1 and CDR2 sequences are SGHRS and YFSETQ. CDR3 sequence: CASRDPGRGHEQYF. CDR3 in DNA: TGCGCCAGCCGCGACCCGGGACGAGGGCACGAGCAGTACTTC.

The chain recombines TRBV5-4 with TRBJ2-5; 14 bases agree with TRBD2. Per germline, CDR1 SGHNT and CDR2 YYREEE (reference sequence). V was pared by 4 bases and J by 1 base, with 9 bases of the junction left unmatched. The CDR3 length is 18 residues. Here the CDR3 reads CASSPGLAGVGVQETQYF. CDR3 sequence (DNA): TGTGCCAGCAGCCCGGGACTAGCGGGAGTGGGTGTCCAAGAGACCCAGTACTTC.

V usage is TRBV7-6 and J usage is TRBJ2-7; 7 bases are shared with TRBD1. Germline-derived CDR1 and CDR2 are SGHVS and FNYEAQ. There are 16 residues in the CDR3. V was pared by 5 bases and J by 4 bases, with 14 bases of the junction left unmatched. CDR3 coding DNA: TGTGCCAGCAGCCACCGTAGGACAGGCAGGACTTACGAGCAGTACTTC. Protein sequence: CASSHRRTGRTYEQYF. Based on the CDR3 plus reference TRBV7-6 and TRBJ2-7, the full variable domain is GAGVSQSPRYKVTKRGQDVALRCDPISGHVSLYWYRQALGQGPEFLTYFNYEAQQDKSGLPNDRFSAERPEGSISTLTIQRTEQRDSAMYRCASSHRRTGRTYEQYFGPGTRLTVT.

This sequence joins TRBV5-4 and TRBJ2-7; 10 bases are a match to TRBD2. This CDR3 region has 15 residues. Germline V gene lookup returns CDR1 SGHNT and CDR2 YYREEE (reference sequence). J was trimmed by 3 bases and V by 1 base; bases with no gene match: 4. The CDR3 reads CASSLLAGAGYEQYF. The CDR3 DNA reads as TGTGCCAGCAGCTTGCTAGCGGGAGCCGGCTACGAGCAGTACTTC.

This clone was counted once. The chain combines TRBV4-1 with TRBJ1-5, with 7 bases matching TRBD1. Germline V lookup: CDR1 MGHRA, CDR2 YSYEKL. CDR3 size: 17 residues. V shed 1 base and J 1 base; nucleotides not matched to a gene: 7. The CDR3 nucleotides are TGCGCCAGCAGCCAAGTGGGGGTCAGGGGGAGCAATCAGCCCCAGCATTTT. Translation: CASSQVGVRGSNQPQHF.

V is TRBV27 and J is TRBJ2-7; D may be TRBD1 (5 bases). V lost 8 bases and J 3 bases, leaving 8 bases between the germline ends. Germline assignment: CDR1 MNHEY and CDR2 SMNVEV (reference sequence). The CDR3 totals 11 residues. The CDR3 sequence is CASHQGYEQYF. In nucleotides, the CDR3 is TGTGCCAGCCACCAGGGCTACGAGCAGTACTTC.

V gene TRBV5-6 combines with J gene TRBJ2-7; 7 bases map to TRBD2. With 0 bases clipped from V and 0 bases from J, the junction kept 3 bases outside the gene matches. The CDR3 length is 15 residues. Per germline, CDR1 SGHDT and CDR2 YYEEEE. The CDR3 sequence: CASSLGGGPSYEQYF. The CDR3 DNA follows: TGTGCCAGCAGCTTGGGCGGGGGACCCTCCTACGAGCAGTACTTC.

The rearrangement uses TRBV29-1 and TRBJ2-7; D might be TRBD1 or TRBD2, each matching 6 bases. V was shortened by 3 bases and J by 3 bases, with 18 bases between the two germline ends. This CDR3 has 15 amino acids. From germline, CDR1 is SQVTM and CDR2 ANQGSEA. The DNA for the CDR3 is TGCAGCGTTGACTTACGGGGGATCAGGGGCTACGAGCAGTACTTC. Translating it yields CSVDLRGIRGYEQYF.

Of note for this clone: Other DNA sequences in this specimen translate into the identical CDR3. This sequence joins TRBV9 and TRBJ2-1; D not resolved. Germline V gene lookup returns CDR1 SGDLS and CDR2 YYNGEE. This CDR3 comprises 14 residues. Trimming removed 3 bases at V and 2 bases at J, with 9 bases between. CDR3 nucleotides: TGTGCCAGCAGCGGTTCAGGCCCCTACAATGAGCAGTTCTTC. As protein: CASSGSGPYNEQFF.